Below, 26 T cell receptor beta chains from the same sample are listed, as sequenced in a study of T cell responses to AZD1222 COVID-19 vaccine. Repertoires were generated with immunoSEQ multiplex PCR, while TCRdb's copy carries only in-frame clones and drops some. Of about 72,000 clones detected, around 90% appear once; the ten largest clones hold nearly 25%. Source: peripheral blood, taken on day 0 of AZD1222 vaccination. All receptors derive from an adult in good health.

The chain couples TRBV7-8 to TRBJ1-5; D is ambiguous. The CDR3 has 15 amino acids. Germline V gene lookup returns CDR1 SGHVS and CDR2 FQNEAQ. Trimming left V 2 bases short and J 7 bases short, with 15 bases between. For the CDR3, the DNA is TGTGCCAGCAGCTTACTCACGGGGAGGGAGCAGCCCCAGCATTTT. The encoded protein is CASSLLTGREQPQHF.

The rearrangement uses TRBV28 and TRBJ1-2; unclear D gene. Per the germline V gene, CDR1 is MDHEN and CDR2 is SYDVKM. Trimming removed 6 bases from V and 3 bases from J, with 14 bases in between. CDR3 size: 14 residues. CDR3 sequence reads: CASRPTGSYYGYTF. The CDR3 nucleotides read TGTGCCAGCAGGCCAACCGGGTCTTACTATGGCTACACCTTC.

CDR3 sequence: CASSTGAGNEKLFF. CDR3 sequence (DNA): TGTGCCAGCAGCACAGGGGCCGGTAATGAAAAACTGTTTTTT. The rearrangement uses TRBV7-2 and TRBJ1-4, with 7 bases that match TRBD1. This CDR3 comprises 14 residues. Trimming at V came to 5 bases and at J to 4 bases, leaving 4 bases not matched to a gene. Germline-derived CDR1 and CDR2 are SGHTA and FQGNSA.

The chain employs TRBV28 and TRBJ1-2, with TRBD1 identical over 9 bases. V dropped 3 bases and J dropped 8; count of bases not matched to a gene: 7. The CDR3 contains 14 residues. CDR1 is MDHEN and CDR2 is SYDVKM in the germline V gene. The CDR3 loop is CASSLDRGQSGYTF. The CDR3 DNA sequence: TGTGCCAGCAGTTTGGACAGGGGCCAGTCCGGCTACACCTTC.

The chain links TRBV7-9 to TRBJ1-1; 7 bases line up with TRBD1. The length of the CDR3 is 14 residues. The ends lost 7 bases at V and 3 bases at J; junction bases unmatched: 8. Germline CDR1 SEHNR, CDR2 FQNEAQ (reference sequence). This chain's CDR3 is CASTRGGRDTEAFF. CDR3 nucleotides: TGTGCCAGCACCAGGGGGGGTCGGGACACTGAAGCTTTCTTT. Combining the CDR3 with reference TRBV7-9 and TRBJ1-1 gives the whole variable domain DTGVSQNPRHKITKRGQNVTFRCDPISEHNRLYWYRQTLGQGPEFLTYFQNEAQLEKSRLLSDRFSAERPKGSFSTLEIQRTEQGDSAMYLCASTRGGRDTEAFFGQGTRLTVV.

The chain couples TRBV10-3 to TRBJ2-7, with D maybe TRBD1 (6 bases). This CDR3 region has 14 residues. The V gene's germline CDR1 is ENHRY and CDR2 SYGVKD. V dropped 6 bases and J dropped 2 bases, with 14 bases sitting between them. CDR3 in amino acids: CAISDRLGPYEQYF. The DNA for the CDR3 is TGTGCCATCAGCGACAGGCTGGGGCCCTACGAGCAGTACTTC.

The chain links TRBV19 to TRBJ1-1, with unresolved D. The CDR3 runs to 14 residues. The germline V and J ends were trimmed by 3 bases and 13 bases, with 21 bases remaining between them. Germline V CDR1 and CDR2: LNHDA, SQIVND (reference sequence). CDR3 sequence reads: CASSIRLDQYGLFF. CDR3 sequence (DNA): TGTGCCAGTAGTATTCGACTAGACCAATACGGGCTTTTCTTT.

The CDR3: CASSQNGVGTEAFF. The CDR3 DNA reads TGTGCCAGCAGCCAAAACGGCGTCGGGACTGAAGCTTTCTTT. The gene calls are TRBV3-1 (or the pseudogene TRBV3-2) and TRBJ1-1; D is ambiguous. This CDR3 is 14 amino acids long. Trimming removed 2 bases from V and 5 bases from J, with 12 bases in between. Germline-derived CDR1 and CDR2 are LGHDT and YNNKEL (reference sequence).

This clone has just one count. The chain uses TRBV5-1 and TRBJ2-1; D might be TRBD1 or TRBD2, each matching 5 bases. With 4 bases removed from V and 9 bases from J, the gap between germline ends came to 11 bases. Germline CDR1 SGHRS, CDR2 YFSETQ. The CDR3 runs to 12 residues. CDR3 protein: CASSEGWAEQFF. The CDR3 coding sequence is TGCGCCAGCAGCGAGGGGTGGGCTGAGCAGTTCTTC.

This chain connects TRBV7-2 to TRBJ1-5; D unclear. The CDR3 spans 15 residues. The germline gives CDR1 SGHTA, CDR2 FQGNSA. Trimming took 6 bases from V and 7 from J, leaving 19 bases between them. The CDR3 region is CASRPSWASNQPQHF. In DNA, the CDR3 is TGTGCCAGCAGACCATCCTGGGCTTCGAACCAGCCCCAGCATTTT.

The chain employs TRBV6-6 and TRBJ1-1; 7 bases match TRBD1. With V trimmed by 4 bases and J by 5 bases, 7 bases remained unmatched. CDR1 is MNHNY and CDR2 is SVGAGI in the germline V gene (reference sequence). The CDR3 extends over 14 amino acids. The CDR3 coding sequence is TGTGCCAGCAGTTCAGGGGGGGATTGGACTGAAGCTTTCTTT. Encoded protein: CASSSGGDWTEAFF.

This chain joins TRBV27 and TRBJ1-2; the D is unclear. Germline assignment: CDR1 MNHEY and CDR2 SMNVEV (reference sequence). V was cut by 0 bases and J by 2 bases, with 10 bases left in between. The length of the CDR3 is 15 residues. Here the CDR3 DNA reads TGTGCCAGCAGTTTATCGGGGAGGCAAAACTATGGCTACACCTTC. This encodes CASSLSGRQNYGYTF.

This clone was counted between two and nine times. The rearrangement links TRBV2 to TRBJ1-6; 8 bases are a match to TRBD1. The germline CDR1 and CDR2 sequences are SNHLY and FYNNEI. The CDR3 runs 15 residues. The ends lost 4 bases at V and 7 bases at J; junction bases unmatched: 6. CDR3 nucleotide sequence: TGTGCCAGCAGTGCTATTGGGACAGGCAATTCACCCCTCCACTTT. Translating gives CASSAIGTGNSPLHF.

V and J are TRBV29-1 and TRBJ2-5; 11 bases match TRBD2. The V segment lost 2 bases and the J segment 7 bases; nucleotides outside the gene matches: 6. Germline lookup yields CDR1 SQVTM and CDR2 ANQGSEA. The CDR3 sequence is 14 residues long. The CDR3 bases are TGCAGCGTTGAATTAGCGGGGGGGCCGCCGACCCAGTACTTC. It translates to CSVELAGGPPTQYF.

The CDR3 is CATSPAHYNSPLHF. CDR3 DNA sequence: TGTGCCACCAGTCCCGCTCACTATAATTCACCCCTCCACTTT. This chain links TRBV15 with TRBJ1-6; the D is unclear. Germline lookup yields CDR1 LNHNV and CDR2 YYDKDF (reference sequence). V was trimmed by 6 bases and J by 3 bases, leaving 9 bases between them. The CDR3 sequence is 14 residues long.

A few counts support this clone. The chain uses TRBV5-5 and TRBJ1-2; D is perhaps TRBD1 (6 bases). The CDR3 is 18 residues long. Deletions cut 5 bases from V and 0 bases from J, with 23 bases between. CDR1 and CDR2 from the germline V gene are SGHKS and YYEKEE (reference sequence). The CDR3 region is CASSNRVSSPQANYGYTF. The CDR3 region has the DNA TGTGCCAGCAGTAACAGGGTCTCTTCCCCCCAAGCTAACTATGGCTACACCTTC.

J is TRBJ1-2 and V is TRBV18; maybe TRBD1 (5 bases). Germline assignment: CDR1 KGHSH and CDR2 LQKENI. The V end was cut by 3 bases, the J end by 2 bases, with 19 bases between. CDR3 length: 17 amino acids. The CDR3 DNA is TGTGCCAGCTCACCCCTGCTAGCGACAGAGAGAAACTATGGCTACACCTTC. It yields the protein CASSPLLATERNYGYTF.

The CDR3 loop reads CASSQGQSAFGFTYEQYF. The CDR3 DNA sequence: TGTGCCAGCAGCCAAGGCCAGAGCGCCTTTGGGTTTACCTACGAGCAGTACTTC. The chain joins TRBV3-1 (or the pseudogene TRBV3-2) to TRBJ2-7; D ambiguous. Germline V gene sequence: CDR1 LGHDT, CDR2 YNNKEL (reference sequence). The CDR3 is made up of 18 amino acids. Trimming shortened V by 1 base and J by 2 bases, and 21 bases separated the two germline ends.

The J gene is TRBJ2-7, the V gene TRBV15; the D gene could be TRBD1 or TRBD2 (5 bases each). There are 13 residues in the CDR3. V shed 5 bases and J shed 3 bases, with 11 bases lying between them. Per the germline V gene, CDR1 is LNHNV and CDR2 is YYDKDF (reference sequence). CDR3 in DNA: TGTGCCACCAGCTTGGGACGGGGCTACGAGCAGTACTTC. Amino acid sequence: CATSLGRGYEQYF.

The chain couples TRBV19 to TRBJ2-3; the D is unclear. CDR1 and CDR2 (germline): LNHDA, SQIVND (reference sequence). Trimming stripped 0 bases from V and 0 bases from J, with 1 base between. This CDR3 spans 13 amino acids. The CDR3 reads CASSIDSTDTQYF. The CDR3 DNA follows: TGTGCCAGTAGTATAGACAGCACAGATACGCAGTATTTT.

This rearrangement joins TRBV5-1 to TRBJ2-7; 11 nucleotides agree with TRBD2. The CDR3 consists of 16 residues. The germline V gene encodes CDR1 SGHRS and CDR2 YFSETQ. V was pared by 4 bases and J by 2 bases, with 8 bases of the junction left unmatched. CDR3 loop: CASSPLAGGLTYEQYF. CDR3 bases: TGCGCCAGCAGCCCTCTAGCGGGGGGCCTAACCTACGAGCAGTACTTC.

The chain has TRBV19 and TRBJ1-2, with TRBD1 matching over 9 bases. The CDR3 is made up of 15 amino acids. The V segment lost 5 bases and the J segment 6 bases; nucleotides outside the gene matches: 10. Per germline, CDR1 LNHDA and CDR2 SQIVND (reference sequence). The CDR3 loop reads CASSVTGGGLNGYTF. The CDR3 DNA is TGTGCCAGTAGTGTTACAGGGGGCGGTCTCAATGGCTACACCTTC.

The chain has TRBV30 and TRBJ1-1, with D uncertain. The CDR3 spans 15 residues. Germline assignment: CDR1 GTSNPN and CDR2 SVGIG (reference sequence). The ends were cut back, 3 bases at V and 3 bases at J, with 17 bases in the middle. The CDR3 region is CAWSGVRRWDTEAFF. The CDR3 DNA sequence: TGTGCCTGGAGCGGCGTGAGGAGATGGGACACTGAAGCTTTCTTT.

This clone was found a few times. The chain uses TRBV6-5 and TRBJ2-7; a weak D match, TRBD1 (6 bases). Trimming removed 6 bases from V and 3 bases from J, with 15 bases in between. CDR1 is MNHEY and CDR2 is SVGAGI in the germline V gene. The CDR3 length is 14 residues. The CDR3 loop is CASRNRELLYEQYF. The CDR3 DNA reads as TGTGCCAGCAGGAACAGGGAGCTTCTCTACGAGCAGTACTTC.

About this clone: The junction shows a germline mismatch at one end, possibly a read error. The chain carries TRBV27 and TRBJ2-3, with TRBD2 matching over 7 bases. There are 14 residues in the CDR3. CDR1 and CDR2 from the germline V gene are MNHEY and SMNVEV (reference sequence). The CDR3 loop is CASRPVTSRDTQYF. The CDR3 bases are TGTGCCAGCAGGCCCGTGACTAGCAGAGATACGCAGTATTTT.

The chain is built from TRBV30 and TRBJ1-2; D not resolved. V was pared by 1 base and J by 4 bases, with 16 bases between. This CDR3 comprises 15 residues. The germline V gene encodes CDR1 GTSNPN and CDR2 SVGIG (reference sequence). The CDR3 nucleotides read TGTGCCTGGAGTGAATTCCTCTCCGAAAGCTATGGCTACACCTTC. Translation: CAWSEFLSESYGYTF.